This T cell receptor (beta chain) was profiled in a study of CD8 T cells in Susac syndrome. CDR1 MGHRA and CDR2 YSYEKL come from the germline V gene. V trimming: 4 bases; J trimming: 6 bases; junction bases outside the gene matches: 6. The CDR3 runs to 14 residues. Reverse transcription used roughly 0.45 to 1 ug RNA and random hexamers. TCRdb re-called the immunoSEQ multiplex PCR reads through MiXCR, storing one row per CDR3 protein. Here the sample spans about 180,000 distinct CDR3 sequences, around 95% being singletons. The sample comprised CD4+ T cells from PBMCs. The origin of this receptor is a human donor with multiple sclerosis. The rearrangement uses TRBV4-1 and TRBJ2-1; TRBD2 matches 7 bases. The CDR3 region has the DNA TGCGCCAGCAGCCGCTTGGGGGGGACCAATGAGCAGTTCTTC. Translated, it gives CASSRLGGTNEQFF.